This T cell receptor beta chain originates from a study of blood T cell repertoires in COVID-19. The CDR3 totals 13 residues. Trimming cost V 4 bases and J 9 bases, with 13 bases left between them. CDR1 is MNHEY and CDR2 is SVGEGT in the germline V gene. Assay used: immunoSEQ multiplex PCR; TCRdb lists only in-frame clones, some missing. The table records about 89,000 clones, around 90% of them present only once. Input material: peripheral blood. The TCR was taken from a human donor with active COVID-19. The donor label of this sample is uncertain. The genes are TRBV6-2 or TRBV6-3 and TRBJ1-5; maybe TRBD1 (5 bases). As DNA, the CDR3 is TGTGCCAGCAGTTCGACAGCCCATTTGCCCCAGCATTTT. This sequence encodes CASSSTAHLPQHF.